This T cell receptor (beta chain) emerged from a study of PD-L1 blockade in urothelial cancer (TCRdb year 2017). Looking at the study overall: Therapy was started at some point between 2012 and 2014 for all patients, and atezolizumab 1,200 mg was administered intravenously every 3 weeks. About 90% of the 29 patients were identified as males with urothelial cancer of bladder origin, and a prior smoking history was reported by 18 of 29 patients. An ECOG performance status of 0 or 1 was recorded for the patients, and 0 to 3 prior chemotherapy regimens had been received by the patients. Blood samples were analyzed at two time points: 3 weeks after treatment start (second dose) and 6 weeks after treatment start. Blood samples gave a median of about 150,000 T cells and 77,000 or so unique TCRs, with a median clonality of roughly 0.081. Somatic, immune and clinical correlates of response to PD-L1 blockade with atezolizumab in urothelial cancer were the focus of an exploratory multi-omic analysis. Pretreatment tumor samples, along with matched peripheral blood collected serially before and after atezolizumab treatment, underwent TCR sequencing. Durable clinical benefit was defined as a progression-free survival longer than 6 months, and TCR features were additionally tested against progression-free survival and overall survival. Whole exome sequencing and RNA sequencing of pretreatment tumors were performed alongside TCR sequencing in the same patients. Eight to ten patients achieved durable clinical benefit and some 21 did not. Pretreatment blood TCR-seq was available for nearly 30 patients, at least one posttreatment blood collection was obtained for about 24 patients, and tumor TCR-seq was available for about 24 patients. General conclusions and limits of the study: Small sample size (n ≈ 28) and many exploratory analyses mean the results are intended to be hypothesis-generating. At 3 weeks after the start of treatment, tumor-associated TCR clones in peripheral blood had expanded more in patients with durable benefit (n ≈ 20, p = 0.022). Improved progression-free and overall survival was associated with having pretreatment peripheral blood TCR clonality below the median.

Per the publication, the time point label means: peripheral blood 6 weeks after treatment start. A cohort of around 28 patients with locally advanced or metastatic urothelial carcinoma, treated at Memorial Sloan Kettering on a trial protocol, was included. Peripheral blood mononuclear cells were collected pretreatment and during treatment, with between 1 and 8 total time points per patient. The Qiagen DNeasy Blood extraction kit was used to purify genomic DNA from total PBMCs and from tumor samples. PBMCs were collected pretreatment and during treatment and were isolated and stored as previously described. To note about this clone: Its antigen is unknown. No base-level quality is on record; no much larger clone is a single base apart.

From its cysteine to its phenylalanine, the CDR3 spans 14 amino acids. Only the CDR3 portion is preserved as DNA: 42 bases, with reading frame beginning at the first base. Relative to germline, V is 0 bases shorter and J is 2 bases shorter, with 9 bases between their ends. The germline V gene provides CDR1 SGDLS and CDR2 YYNGEE. Each PCR received spiked-in synthetic TCR analog templates so that absolute template abundance could be estimated from read counts. The immunoSEQ assay used bias-controlled V and J gene primers to amplify TCRbeta CDR3 regions from genomic DNA. Rearranged TCRbeta segments were sequenced at approximately 20X coverage. The original methods were these. Sequencing errors were corrected by clustering and CDR3s were annotated against IMGT to assign V, D and J genes. Downstream analyses used only productive TCRbeta rearrangements, leaving out any out-of-frame or stop-codon sequences. Clonality was computed as one minus Shannon entropy normalized by the log of the number of unique productive sequences. Fisher's exact test with Benjamini-Hochberg correction, using a cutoff of adjusted p below 0.01, was how clones that differed between time points or between blood and tumor were identified. TCRdb retrieved this table from immuneACCESS and kept in-frame rearrangements only. Not all clones are present; in checked studies, unresolved V genes account for under half, and no reason is known for the remainder. V, J and clone size were drawn from that table, and D and trimming were deduced from the DNA. The sample has 15,000 to 20,000 clones on record, about 83% of them singletons. The top ten clonotypes cover more than 1.5% of the sample.

The sequence joins TRBV9 to TRBJ2-7; TRBD1 might be the D gene, on 5 matching bases. Specimen: PBMCs, collected around atezolizumab (anti-PD-L1) treatment. The TCR comes from a man in his forties or fifties with urothelial cancer. The nucleotides are TGTGCCAGCAGCGTAGCTGACAGTACCTACGAGCAGTACTTC. It translates as CASSVADSTYEQYF.